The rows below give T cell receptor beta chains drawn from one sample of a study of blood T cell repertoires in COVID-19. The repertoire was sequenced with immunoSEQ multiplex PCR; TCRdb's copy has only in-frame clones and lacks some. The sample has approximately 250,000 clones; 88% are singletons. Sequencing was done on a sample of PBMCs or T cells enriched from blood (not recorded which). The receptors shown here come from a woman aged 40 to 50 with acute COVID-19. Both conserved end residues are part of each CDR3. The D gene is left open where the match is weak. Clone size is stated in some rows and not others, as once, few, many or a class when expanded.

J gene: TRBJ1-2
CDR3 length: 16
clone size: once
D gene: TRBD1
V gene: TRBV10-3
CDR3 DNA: TGTGCCATCAGTGAGTATTGGAGGGACAGTACGTATGGCTACACCTTC
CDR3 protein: CAISEYWRDSTYGYTF

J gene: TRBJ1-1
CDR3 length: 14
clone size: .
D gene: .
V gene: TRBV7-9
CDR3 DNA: TGTGCCTACGACCCCTGGGGGGGAAACACTGAAGCTTTCTTT
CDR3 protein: CAYDPWGGNTEAFF

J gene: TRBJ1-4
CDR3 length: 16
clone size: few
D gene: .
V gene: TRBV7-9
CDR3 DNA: TGTGCCAGCAGTTCGAGTTCCACAGTCGGTAATGAAAAACTGTTTTTT
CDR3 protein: CASSSSSTVGNEKLFF

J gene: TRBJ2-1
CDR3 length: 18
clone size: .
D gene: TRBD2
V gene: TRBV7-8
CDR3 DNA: TGTGCCAGCAGCCGTATACCTAGCGGGAGGGTCGTCAGGAATGAGCAGTTCTTC
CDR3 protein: CASSRIPSGRVVRNEQFF

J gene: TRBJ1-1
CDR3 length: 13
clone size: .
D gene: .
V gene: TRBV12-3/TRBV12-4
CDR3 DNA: TGTGCCAGCAGTTACCGACAGAACACTGAAGCTTTCTTT
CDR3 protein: CASSYRQNTEAFF

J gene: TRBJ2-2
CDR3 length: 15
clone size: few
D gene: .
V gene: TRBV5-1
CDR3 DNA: TGCGCCAGCAGCCGGGACTTCCTGAACACCGGGGAGCTGTTTTTT
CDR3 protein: CASSRDFLNTGELFF

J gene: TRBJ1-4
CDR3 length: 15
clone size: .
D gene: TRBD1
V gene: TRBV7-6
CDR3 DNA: TGTGCCAGCAGCCCGACAGGGGGAATTTTGGAAAAACTGTTTTTT
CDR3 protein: CASSPTGGILEKLFF

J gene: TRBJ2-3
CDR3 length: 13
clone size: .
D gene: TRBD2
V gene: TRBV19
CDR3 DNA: TGTGCCAGTAGGGGACTAGCTGCAGATACGCAGTATTTT
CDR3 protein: CASRGLAADTQYF

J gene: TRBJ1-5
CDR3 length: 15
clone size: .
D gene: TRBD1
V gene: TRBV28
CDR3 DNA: TGTGCCAGCAGTTTGGGGACAGGGGTCGGTCAGCCCCAGCATTTT
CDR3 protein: CASSLGTGVGQPQHF

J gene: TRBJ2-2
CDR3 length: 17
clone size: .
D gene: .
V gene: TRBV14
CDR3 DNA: TGTGCCAGCAGCCAAGATGGATCAGGGGTGAGCACCGGGGAGCTGTTTTTT
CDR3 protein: CASSQDGSGVSTGELFF

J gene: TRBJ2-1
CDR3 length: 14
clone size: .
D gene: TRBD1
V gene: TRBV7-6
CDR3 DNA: TGTGCCAGCAGCTTAAGGGACAGGGTCGATGAGCAGTTCTTC
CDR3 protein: CASSLRDRVDEQFF

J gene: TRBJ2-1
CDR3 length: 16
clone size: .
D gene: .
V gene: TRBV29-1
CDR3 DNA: TGCAGCGTCACGCGGGGCGATCGTGGCTCCTACAATGAGCAGTTCTTC
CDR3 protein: CSVTRGDRGSYNEQFF

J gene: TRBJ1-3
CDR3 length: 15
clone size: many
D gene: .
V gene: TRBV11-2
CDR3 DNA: TGTGCCAGCAGCTTAGAAGCCGGGGGTGGAAACACCATATATTTT
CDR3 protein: CASSLEAGGGNTIYF

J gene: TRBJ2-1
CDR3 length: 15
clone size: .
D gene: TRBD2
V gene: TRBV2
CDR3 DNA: TGTGCCAGCAGGGCGAAACTAGCGGGAGGGGGTGAGCAGTTCTTC
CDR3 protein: CASRAKLAGGGEQFF

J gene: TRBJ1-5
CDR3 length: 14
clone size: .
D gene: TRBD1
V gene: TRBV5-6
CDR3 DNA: TGTGCCAGCAGCTTGTGGGACAGTTATCAGCCCCAGCATTTT
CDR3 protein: CASSLWDSYQPQHF

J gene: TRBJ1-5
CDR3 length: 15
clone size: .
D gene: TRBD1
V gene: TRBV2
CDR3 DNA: TGTGCCAGCAGTAGGGACAGGGTGGTCAATCAGCCCCAGCATTTT
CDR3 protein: CASSRDRVVNQPQHF

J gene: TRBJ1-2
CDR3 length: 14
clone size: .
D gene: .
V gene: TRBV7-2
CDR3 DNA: TGTGCCAGCAGCTTAGACTCCGACGGAGGTGGCTACACCTTC
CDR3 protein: CASSLDSDGGGYTF

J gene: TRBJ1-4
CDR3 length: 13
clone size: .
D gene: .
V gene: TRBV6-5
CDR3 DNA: TGTGCCAGCAGGGGCGCAACTAATGAAAAACTGTTTTTT
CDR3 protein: CASRGATNEKLFF

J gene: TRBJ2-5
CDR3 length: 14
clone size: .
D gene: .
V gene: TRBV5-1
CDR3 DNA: TGCGCCAGCAGCTTGGCGGGGGGCGTCGAGACCCAGTACTTC
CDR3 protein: CASSLAGGVETQYF

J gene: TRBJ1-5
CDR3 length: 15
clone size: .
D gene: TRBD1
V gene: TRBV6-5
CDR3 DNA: TGTGCCAGCAGTACGGGACAGGGGTTTCGTCAGCCCCAGCATTTT
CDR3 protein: CASSTGQGFRQPQHF

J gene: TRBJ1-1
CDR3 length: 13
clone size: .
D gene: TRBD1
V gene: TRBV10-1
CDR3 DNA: TGCGCCAGCACACGATACCGGGACAGTGAAGCTTTCTTT
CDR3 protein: CASTRYRDSEAFF

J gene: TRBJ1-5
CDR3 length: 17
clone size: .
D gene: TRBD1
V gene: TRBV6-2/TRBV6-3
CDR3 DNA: TGTGCCAGCAGTTACCGAAGGACAGGGAATAGCAATCAGCCCCAGCATTTT
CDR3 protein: CASSYRRTGNSNQPQHF

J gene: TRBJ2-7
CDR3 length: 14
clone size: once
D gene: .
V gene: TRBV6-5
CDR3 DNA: TGTGCCAGCAGTTACCGGTCAGGGTGGTACGAGCAGTACTTC
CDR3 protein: CASSYRSGWYEQYF

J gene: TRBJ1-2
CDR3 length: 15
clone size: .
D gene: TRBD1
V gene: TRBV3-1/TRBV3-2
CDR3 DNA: TGTGCCAGCAGTCGACAGGGAAGGCCCAACTATGGCTACACCTTC
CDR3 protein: CASSRQGRPNYGYTF

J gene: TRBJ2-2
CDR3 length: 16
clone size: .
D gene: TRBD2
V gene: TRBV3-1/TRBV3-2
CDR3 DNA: TGTGCCAGCAGTTTAGGACTAGCGGGAAACACCGGGGAGCTGTTTTTT
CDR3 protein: CASSLGLAGNTGELFF

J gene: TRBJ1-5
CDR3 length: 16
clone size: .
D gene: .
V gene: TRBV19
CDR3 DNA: TGTGCCAGCATAGACCAGGGGCGAGATAGCAATCAGCCCCAGCATTTT
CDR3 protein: CASIDQGRDSNQPQHF

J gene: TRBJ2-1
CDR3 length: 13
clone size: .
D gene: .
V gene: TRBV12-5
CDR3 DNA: TGTGCTAGTGGGACAAGCTCCTACAATGAGCAGTTCTTC
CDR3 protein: CASGTSSYNEQFF

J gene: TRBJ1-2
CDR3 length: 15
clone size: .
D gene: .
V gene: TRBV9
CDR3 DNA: TGTGCCAGCAGCGGGATTCAGCGGGGGACCTATGGCTACACCTTC
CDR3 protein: CASSGIQRGTYGYTF

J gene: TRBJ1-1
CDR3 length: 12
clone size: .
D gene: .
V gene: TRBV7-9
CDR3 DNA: TGTGCCAGCAGCCTCTCGACTATTGAAGCTTTCTTT
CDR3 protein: CASSLSTIEAFF

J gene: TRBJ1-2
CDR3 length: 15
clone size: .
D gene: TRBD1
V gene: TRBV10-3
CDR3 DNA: TGTGCCATCAGTGGGAGGGGACAGGGAGCACGAGGCTACACCTTC
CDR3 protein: CAISGRGQGARGYTF

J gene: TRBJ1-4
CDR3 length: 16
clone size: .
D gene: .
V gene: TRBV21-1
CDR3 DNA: TGTGCCAGCAGCAACCTCCGGACAGGCGGAGAGGAAAAACTGTTTTTT
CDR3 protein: CASSNLRTGGEEKLFF

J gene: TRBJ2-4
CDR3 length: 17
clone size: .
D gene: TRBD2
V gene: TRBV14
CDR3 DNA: TGTGCCAGCAGTCCTAGGTACCTGGGACTAGAAAAAAACATTCAGTACTTC
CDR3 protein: CASSPRYLGLEKNIQYF

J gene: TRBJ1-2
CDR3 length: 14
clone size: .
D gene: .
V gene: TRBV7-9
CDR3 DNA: TGTGCCAGCAGCTTGGTTCAGATTTCCTATGGCTACACCTTC
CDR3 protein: CASSLVQISYGYTF

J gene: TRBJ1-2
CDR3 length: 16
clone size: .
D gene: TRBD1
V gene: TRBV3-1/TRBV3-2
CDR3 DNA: TGTGCCAGCAGCCAAGCTTATGGACAGGGGGTGTATGGCTACACCTTC
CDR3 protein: CASSQAYGQGVYGYTF

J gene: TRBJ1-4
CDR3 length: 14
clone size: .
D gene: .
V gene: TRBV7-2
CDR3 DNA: TGTGCCAGCAGCTTAGGGCAGGGAAATGAAAAACTGTTTTTT
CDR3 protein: CASSLGQGNEKLFF

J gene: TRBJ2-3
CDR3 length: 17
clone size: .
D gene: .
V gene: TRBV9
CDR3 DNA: TGTGCCAGCAGCCCTCTCTGGGGCGGAGCTAGCACAGATACGCAGTATTTT
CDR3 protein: CASSPLWGGASTDTQYF

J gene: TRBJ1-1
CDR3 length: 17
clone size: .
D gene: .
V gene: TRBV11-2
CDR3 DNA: TGTGCCAGCAGCTTAGCTCCCCCTGGACAGTTGAACACTGAAGCTTTCTTT
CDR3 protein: CASSLAPPGQLNTEAFF